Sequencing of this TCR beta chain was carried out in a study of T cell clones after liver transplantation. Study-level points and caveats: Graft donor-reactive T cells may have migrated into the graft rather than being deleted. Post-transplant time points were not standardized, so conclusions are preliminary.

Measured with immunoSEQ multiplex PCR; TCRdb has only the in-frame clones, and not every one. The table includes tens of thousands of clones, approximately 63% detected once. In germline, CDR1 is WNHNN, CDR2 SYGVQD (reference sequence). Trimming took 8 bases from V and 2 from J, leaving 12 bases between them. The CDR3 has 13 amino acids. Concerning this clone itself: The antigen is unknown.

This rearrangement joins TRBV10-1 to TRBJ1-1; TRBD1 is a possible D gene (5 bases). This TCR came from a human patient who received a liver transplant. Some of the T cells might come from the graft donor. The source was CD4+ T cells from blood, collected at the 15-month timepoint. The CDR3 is CASRFDRNTEAFF. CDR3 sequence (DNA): TGCGCCAGCCGCTTCGACAGAAACACTGAAGCTTTCTTT.